This T cell receptor (beta chain) was retrieved from a study of blood T cell repertoires in COVID-19. As for the study in general: Acute-phase and convalescent COVID-19 samples originated in the United States, Italy and Spain. PBMCs, B-cell-depleted T cells, or T cells were the source of the cDNA or gDNA that made up the material.

In the original processing: Amplification of reference gene primers was used by the study to estimate nucleated cell counts. The repertoire was sequenced with immunoSEQ multiplex PCR; TCRdb's copy has only in-frame clones and lacks some. That table is the source of V, J and clone size, and D and trimming were worked out from the DNA. The sample holds about 190,000 clones, about 90% seen once. V lost 4 bases, J lost 4 bases, and 26 bases lay in between. CDR1 and CDR2 from the germline V gene are SGHRS and YFSETQ. The length of the CDR3 is 18 residues. The chain links TRBV5-1 to TRBJ1-2; D is perhaps TRBD1 (5 bases). The specimen sequenced was peripheral blood. This sequence was found in a man between 45 and 60 years old with acute or convalescent COVID-19. The CDR3 DNA reads TGCGCCAGCAGCCCCCGAACCTCCTATCAGGGCAAGGTCTATGGCTACACCTTC. This codes for CASSPRTSYQGKVYGYTF.